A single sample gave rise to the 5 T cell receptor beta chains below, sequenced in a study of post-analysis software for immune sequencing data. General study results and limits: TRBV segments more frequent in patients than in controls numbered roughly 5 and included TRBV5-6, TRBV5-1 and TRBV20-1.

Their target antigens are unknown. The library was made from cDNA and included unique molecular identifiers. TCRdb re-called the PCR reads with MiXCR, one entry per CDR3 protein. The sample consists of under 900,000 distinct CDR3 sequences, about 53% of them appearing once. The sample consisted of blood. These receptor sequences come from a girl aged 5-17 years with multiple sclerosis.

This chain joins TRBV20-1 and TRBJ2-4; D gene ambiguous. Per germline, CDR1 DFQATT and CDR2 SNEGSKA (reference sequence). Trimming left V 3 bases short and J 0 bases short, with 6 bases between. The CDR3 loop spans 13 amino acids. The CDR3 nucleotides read TGCAGTGCTAGTCGGCCAGCCAAAAACATTCAGTACTTC. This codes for CSASRPAKNIQYF.

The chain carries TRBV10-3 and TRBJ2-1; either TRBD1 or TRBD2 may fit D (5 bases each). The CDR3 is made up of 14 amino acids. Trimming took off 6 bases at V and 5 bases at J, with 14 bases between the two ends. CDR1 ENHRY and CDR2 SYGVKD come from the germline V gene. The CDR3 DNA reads TGTGCCATCAGGGGATCCGGGACCAACAATGAGCAGTTCTTC. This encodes CAIRGSGTNNEQFF.

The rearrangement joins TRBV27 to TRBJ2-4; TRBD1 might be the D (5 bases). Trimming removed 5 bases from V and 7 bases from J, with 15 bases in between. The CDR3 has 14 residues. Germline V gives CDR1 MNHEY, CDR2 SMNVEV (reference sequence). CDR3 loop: CASSRGLTSNIQYF. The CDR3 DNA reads TGTGCCAGCAGTAGGGGTCTAACCAGCAACATTCAGTACTTC.

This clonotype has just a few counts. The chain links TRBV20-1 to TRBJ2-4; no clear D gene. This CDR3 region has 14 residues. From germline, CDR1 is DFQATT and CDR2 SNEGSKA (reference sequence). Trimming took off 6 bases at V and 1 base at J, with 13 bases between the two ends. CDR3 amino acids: CSARRSVAKNIQYF. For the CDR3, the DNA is TGCAGTGCCCGACGGTCCGTGGCCAAAAACATTCAGTACTTC.

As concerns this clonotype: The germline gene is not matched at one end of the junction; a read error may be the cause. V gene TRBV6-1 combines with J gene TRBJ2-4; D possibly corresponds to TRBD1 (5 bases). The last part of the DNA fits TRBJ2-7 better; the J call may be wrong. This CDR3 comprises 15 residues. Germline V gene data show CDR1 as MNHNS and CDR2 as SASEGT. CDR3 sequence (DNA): TGTGCCTGCAGTGAAGTGGACAAGGTCTCCTACGAGCAGTACTTC. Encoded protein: CACSEVDKVSYEQYF.